This TCR beta chain was captured in a study of cytomegalovirus exposure and HLA in healthy donors. Whole-study context: Genotyping showed approximately 81% of fewer than 500 donors falling in the Caucasian-associated ancestry cluster.

The PCR had 60 Vbeta and 13 Jbeta primers. Produced via immunoSEQ multiplex PCR; TCRdb's table is partial and in-frame only. The sample yields 130,000 or so clones, more than 65% seen once. The sequence came from a woman between 18 and 29 years old in good health and CMV-seropositive. Sample: PBMCs.

The CDR3 DNA sequence: TGTGCCAGCAGCCTTACGGGACAGCTGGAAGAAAAACTGTTTTTT. This gives the protein CASSLTGQLEEKLFF. The chain uses TRBV5-5 and TRBJ1-4, with 7 positions matching TRBD1. CDR3 size: 15 residues. Germline CDR1 reads SGHKS; CDR2 reads YYEKEE (reference sequence). The trim removed 4 bases at V and 8 bases at J, leaving 11 bases unmatched. The whole variable domain, remainder taken from reference TRBV5-5 and TRBJ1-4, is DAGVTQSPTHLIKTRGQQVTLRCSPISGHKSVSWYQQVLGQGPQFIFQYYEKEERGRGNFPDRFSARQFPNYSSELNVNALLLGDSALYLCASSLTGQLEEKLFFGSGTQLSVL.